The 23 T cell receptor beta chains presented below share a single source sample, sequenced in a study of CD8 T cells in ankylosing spondylitis. TCRdb re-analysed the 5' RACE reads in MiXCR, keeping a single row per CDR3 protein. The table lists about 280,000 distinct CDR3 sequences, around 20% of them singletons. Specimen: blood, either unsorted or a sorted T cell fraction (not recorded which). The receptors derive from a male donor with ankylosing spondylitis or in good health (not recorded which).

The rearrangement links TRBV7-9 to TRBJ1-1; tentatively, D is TRBD1 (5 bases). Between the trimmed V and J ends, which lost 3 bases and 1 base, there was a span of 12 bases. In germline, CDR1 is SEHNR, CDR2 FQNEAQ (reference sequence). The CDR3 totals 15 residues. CDR3 amino acids: CASSFVGTSNTEAFF. CDR3 DNA sequence: TGTGCCAGCAGCTTTGTAGGGACCTCGAACACTGAAGCTTTCTTT.

Many counts were recorded for this clonotype. This chain connects TRBV12-3 or TRBV12-4 to TRBJ2-1; the D is unclear. The CDR3 runs 12 residues. The V end lost 5 bases, the J end lost 9 bases, and 11 bases lay between the germline ends. As DNA, the CDR3 is TGTGCCAGCAGTCCGGAATTCAGTGAGCAGTTCTTC. It is translated as CASSPEFSEQFF.

This clonotype was seen many times. The chain combines TRBV7-6 with TRBJ2-5; D unclear. The CDR3 has 12 residues. Trimming pared 1 base from V and 5 bases from J, leaving 5 bases between. Looked up from germline, CDR1 is SGHVS and CDR2 is FNYEAQ. The CDR3 bases are TGTGCCAGCAGCTTAGGCACCGAGACCCAGTACTTC. Its translation: CASSLGTETQYF.

The table lists this clonotype with a few counts. The J gene is TRBJ1-1, the V gene TRBV29-1; D not certain. Germline V gene sequence: CDR1 SQVTM, CDR2 ANQGSEA. CDR3 size: 13 residues. V was clipped by 4 bases and J by 0 bases, with 9 bases between them. The DNA for the CDR3 is TGCAGCGTTGCAGCAGTGCTGAACACTGAAGCTTTCTTT. Translating it yields CSVAAVLNTEAFF.

V gene TRBV7-9 combines with J gene TRBJ2-1; 9 bases are a match to TRBD2. Germline trimming cut 3 bases from V and 14 bases from J; bases unmatched to any gene: 5. The V gene's germline CDR1 is SEHNR and CDR2 FQNEAQ (reference sequence). The CDR3 covers 12 residues. In DNA, the CDR3 is TGTGCCAGCAGCTTGGGCGGGGGGGACGAGTTCTTC. Protein: CASSLGGGDEFF.

V gene TRBV20-1 combines with J gene TRBJ2-1; D ambiguous. This CDR3 is 14 amino acids long. CDR1 DFQATT and CDR2 SNEGSKA come from the germline V gene (reference sequence). Trimming stripped 1 base from V and 2 bases from J, with 9 bases between. Here the CDR3 DNA reads TGCAGTGCTAGAGTCGCCGGCCCCTACAATGAGCAGTTCTTC. It translates to CSARVAGPYNEQFF.

This clonotype was detected only a few times. The chain employs TRBV12-3 or TRBV12-4 and TRBJ1-4; no definite D call. The CDR3 is 12 residues long. Trimming took 1 base from V and 11 from J, leaving 8 bases between them. CDR3 sequence: CASSLVRGKLFF. In DNA form, the CDR3 reads TGTGCCAGCAGTTTAGTCCGAGGGAAACTGTTTTTT.

This clonotype came up a few times. The V call is TRBV20-1, the J call TRBJ2-2; D remains unclear. Germline V CDR1 and CDR2: DFQATT, SNEGSKA (reference sequence). Trimming shortened V by 0 bases and J by 0 bases, and 11 bases separated the two germline ends. The CDR3 consists of 16 residues. The CDR3 region has the DNA TGCAGTGCTAGAGATCTACGACTTACGAACACCGGGGAGCTGTTTTTT. It translates to CSARDLRLTNTGELFF.

This clonotype has at least ten counts. The chain is built from TRBV20-1 and TRBJ1-2; 9 bases line up with TRBD1. Trimming took 5 bases from V and 3 from J; bases not matched to a gene: 13. In germline, CDR1 is DFQATT, CDR2 SNEGSKA (reference sequence). CDR3 length equals 16 residues. The CDR3 here is CSAQRTGTGTYYGYTF. The CDR3 DNA reads TGCAGTGCTCAACGCACCGGGACAGGGACTTACTATGGCTACACCTTC.

This clonotype was detected only a few times. J is TRBJ2-1 and V is TRBV20-1; 11 bases map to TRBD1. With V trimmed by 6 bases and J by 5 bases, 6 bases remained unmatched. CDR1 is DFQATT and CDR2 is SNEGSKA in the germline V gene (reference sequence). The CDR3 has 14 residues. CDR3 sequence: CSALGQGADNEQFF. The CDR3 coding sequence is TGCAGTGCCCTCGGACAGGGGGCAGACAATGAGCAGTTCTTC.

This clonotype has just a few counts. This rearrangement joins TRBV10-3 to TRBJ2-2, with D possibly matching TRBD2 (5 bases). Trimming took 6 bases from V and 0 from J, leaving 11 bases between them. Germline-derived CDR1 and CDR2 are ENHRY and SYGVKD. The CDR3 has 15 amino acids. CDR3 region: CAIRSRGTNTGELFF. The CDR3 region has the DNA TGTGCCATCAGATCCCGGGGAACGAACACCGGGGAGCTGTTTTTT.

This clonotype showed up just a few times. CDR3 coding DNA: TGTGCCAGCAGTTTCAGAGGAGGCATGAACACTGAAGCTTTCTTT. It yields the protein CASSFRGGMNTEAFF. This sequence joins TRBV28 and TRBJ1-1; D ambiguous. The V gene's germline CDR1 is MDHEN and CDR2 SYDVKM. The V gene lost 3 bases and the J gene lost 0 bases, with 11 bases spanning the gap. This CDR3 spans 15 amino acids.

The CDR3 bases are TGCGCCAGCAGCTTGGCCGTGTTAGCGGGAGGGCCGTCGAATGAGCAGTTCTTC. It codes for CASSLAVLAGGPSNEQFF. The chain carries TRBV5-1 and TRBJ2-1; TRBD2 aligns across 11 bases. The CDR3 contains 18 residues. After removal of 0 bases from V and 7 bases from J, the junction contained 12 bases not matched to a gene. Germline V gives CDR1 SGHRS, CDR2 YFSETQ.

The chain joins TRBV19 to TRBJ1-3, with a weak D call TRBD1 (5 bases). Germline values: CDR1 LNHDA, CDR2 SQIVND (reference sequence). Trimming stripped 11 bases from V and 0 bases from J, with 17 bases between. CDR3 length equals 15 residues. The CDR3 protein is CASCRDRASGNTIYF. The CDR3 DNA reads as TGTGCCTCATGCCGGGACCGCGCCTCTGGAAACACCATATATTTT.

The genes are TRBV9 and TRBJ2-2; TRBD2 agrees at 12 bases. CDR1 SGDLS and CDR2 YYNGEE come from the germline V gene. The CDR3 contains 16 residues. Trimming at V came to 4 bases and at J to 4 bases, leaving 5 bases not matched to a gene. CDR3 bases: TGTGCCAGCAGCCCCGGACTAGCGGGGCCCACCGGGGAGCTGTTTTTT. Protein sequence: CASSPGLAGPTGELFF.

This rearrangement joins TRBV30 to TRBJ1-6; no reliable D call. CDR1 is GTSNPN, CDR2 SVGIG, per germline (reference sequence). Trimming removed 7 bases from V and 6 bases from J, with 4 bases in between. CDR3 length equals 10 residues. CDR3 sequence: CASGNSPLHF. The DNA for the CDR3 is TGTGCCTCCGGTAATTCACCCCTCCACTTT.

The gene calls are TRBV27 and TRBJ2-2; 9 bases align to TRBD1. The CDR3 loop spans 15 amino acids. V gave up 4 bases and J gave up 7 bases; unmatched junction bases: 7. CDR1 is MNHEY, CDR2 SMNVEV, per germline (reference sequence). For the CDR3, the DNA is TGTGCCAGCAGTTCGGGACAGGGTTACATCGGGGAGCTGTTTTTT. This encodes CASSSGQGYIGELFF.

This chain connects TRBV5-1 to TRBJ2-2, with D maybe TRBD2 (5 bases). Between the trimmed V and J ends, which lost 0 bases and 2 bases, there was a span of 8 bases. Germline V gene sequence: CDR1 SGHRS, CDR2 YFSETQ. This CDR3 comprises 15 residues. As DNA, the CDR3 is TGCGCCAGCAGCTTGGATCCGGGAAACACCGGGGAGCTGTTTTTT. Its translation: CASSLDPGNTGELFF.

This clonotype has a count of ten or more. The rearrangement uses TRBV5-1 and TRBJ2-5; D is perhaps TRBD2 (5 bases). CDR1 SGHRS and CDR2 YFSETQ come from the germline V gene. With 2 bases removed from V and 4 bases from J, the gap between germline ends came to 15 bases. This CDR3 is 15 amino acids long. The CDR3: CASSLGSRSGETQYF. The CDR3 DNA reads TGCGCCAGCAGCTTAGGTAGCCGAAGCGGAGAGACCCAGTACTTC.

This clonotype has just a few counts. The genes are TRBV7-3 and TRBJ2-2; the match to TRBD2 covers 7 bases. Germline V gene sequence: CDR1 SGHTA, CDR2 FQGTGA. The CDR3 covers 16 residues. The V and J ends lost 2 bases and 6 bases, in that order; junction bases with no gene match: 9. The CDR3 DNA follows: TGTGCCAGCAGCTTATCGGGGGGAGGCGGCCCCGGGGAGCTGTTTTTT. This encodes CASSLSGGGGPGELFF.

This clonotype has more than one count but fewer than ten. V gene TRBV28 combines with J gene TRBJ2-1, with 8 bases aligning to TRBD2. CDR1 is MDHEN and CDR2 is SYDVKM in the germline V gene. The ends lost 5 bases at V and 1 base at J; junction bases unmatched: 10. CDR3 length equals 17 residues. CDR3 protein: CASSPLGSGTSYNEQFF. CDR3 DNA: TGTGCCAGCAGTCCCCTTGGTAGCGGGACTTCCTACAATGAGCAGTTCTTC.

This clonotype was detected only a few times. The rearrangement uses TRBV4-1 and TRBJ2-2, with TRBD1 matching 9 bases. Germline loops: CDR1 MGHRA, CDR2 YSYEKL. The CDR3 totals 15 residues. The V and J ends lost 3 bases and 5 bases, in that order; junction bases with no gene match: 4. CDR3 region: CASSQDRGGTGELFF. CDR3 DNA sequence: TGCGCCAGCAGCCAGGACAGGGGAGGAACCGGGGAGCTGTTTTTT.

This clonotype was seen more than once but under ten times. This chain uses TRBV6-5 with TRBJ2-3, with a tentative D call TRBD1 (6 bases). Germline V gene data show CDR1 as MNHEY and CDR2 as SVGAGI. V lost 2 bases and J 5 bases, leaving 14 bases between the germline ends. This CDR3 comprises 15 residues. The CDR3 reads CASSYAGASVDTQYF. The CDR3 DNA follows: TGTGCCAGCAGTTACGCAGGGGCGTCGGTAGATACGCAGTATTTT.